The 30 T cell receptor beta chains below all came from one sample that was sequenced in a study of blood T cell repertoires in COVID-19. The assay was immunoSEQ multiplex PCR, and TCRdb's table has in-frame clones only and misses some. Of tens of thousands of clones in the sample, around 84% were seen once. Material: peripheral blood. The source is a man in his forties or fifties with acute or convalescent COVID-19.

The chain recombines TRBV11-2 with TRBJ1-2; a weak D match, TRBD1 (5 bases). This CDR3 is built from 12 residues. In germline, CDR1 is SGHAT, CDR2 FQNNGV. V was trimmed by 5 bases and J by 5 bases, leaving 9 bases between them. CDR3 bases: TGTGCCAGCAGCGCAGGGAATTATGGCTACACCTTC. It is translated as CASSAGNYGYTF.

V and J are TRBV6-6 and TRBJ2-3; D gene uncertain. Germline-derived CDR1 and CDR2 are MNHNY and SVGAGI (reference sequence). V dropped 5 bases and J dropped 1 base, with 19 bases sitting between them. The CDR3 is 17 amino acids. In DNA, the CDR3 is TGTGCCAGCAGTCGACGAGTCCTCAACGATGGCACAGATACGCAGTATTTT. This gives the protein CASSRRVLNDGTDTQYF.

This chain uses TRBV6-5 with TRBJ1-1; D possibly corresponds to TRBD1 (5 bases). The CDR3 consists of 15 residues. Germline V gene sequence: CDR1 MNHEY, CDR2 SVGAGI. Trimming took off 6 bases at V and 5 bases at J, with 19 bases between the two ends. The DNA of the CDR3 is TGTGCCAGCAGCGACTTGAGTGGGGGGGGAACTGAAGCTTTCTTT. Its translation is CASSDLSGGGTEAFF.

This chain links TRBV4-1 with TRBJ1-3; D is undetermined. V lost 0 bases and J 1 base, leaving 7 bases between the germline ends. CDR1 is MGHRA and CDR2 is YSYEKL in the germline V gene. The CDR3 loop spans 15 amino acids. The CDR3 region is CASSQDPGSGNTIYF. CDR3 coding DNA: TGCGCCAGCAGCCAAGATCCGGGGTCTGGAAACACCATATATTTT.

The chain has TRBV5-8 and TRBJ1-2; TRBD1 matches at 11 bases. The V gene end was trimmed by 0 bases and the J gene end by 6 bases; junction bases not matched to a gene: 4. From germline, CDR1 is SGHTS and CDR2 YDEGEE. There are 15 residues in the CDR3. CDR3 region: CASSLARTGGNGYTF. The CDR3 bases are TGTGCCAGCAGCTTGGCCCGGACAGGGGGCAATGGCTACACCTTC.

The genes are TRBV5-5 and TRBJ2-3; D remains ambiguous. This CDR3 spans 12 amino acids. Trimming took off 4 bases at V and 4 bases at J, with 7 bases between the two ends. Germline lookup yields CDR1 SGHKS and CDR2 YYEKEE (reference sequence). The CDR3 region is CASSPLSDTQYF. The CDR3 coding sequence is TGTGCCAGCAGCCCTCTGTCAGATACGCAGTATTTT.

This clone has a single count. The chain recombines TRBV19 with TRBJ2-5; 7 bases line up with TRBD1. The CDR3 has 12 residues. Trimming at V came to 9 bases and at J to 1 base, leaving 2 bases not matched to a gene. CDR1 and CDR2 from the germline V gene are LNHDA and SQIVND (reference sequence). This CDR3 reads CASGDSQETQYF. CDR3 coding DNA: TGTGCCAGCGGGGACAGCCAAGAGACCCAGTACTTC.

The genes are TRBV7-2 and TRBJ2-2; possibly TRBD2 for D (6 bases). CDR1 SGHTA and CDR2 FQGNSA come from the germline V gene. The CDR3 totals 16 residues. Trimming left V 1 base short and J 2 bases short, with 11 bases between. The CDR3 bases are TGTGCCAGCAGCTTAGGAGGGACTGCAAACACCGGGGAGCTGTTTTTT. Translated: CASSLGGTANTGELFF.

The chain recombines TRBV5-1 with TRBJ1-6; 8 nucleotides align to TRBD1. The germline CDR1 and CDR2 sequences are SGHRS and YFSETQ. The trim removed 4 bases at V and 9 bases at J, leaving 6 bases unmatched. This CDR3 is 14 amino acids long. The CDR3 region is CASSPGQDFSPLHF. CDR3 DNA sequence: TGCGCCAGCAGCCCGGGACAGGACTTTTCACCCCTCCACTTT.

V gene TRBV15 combines with J gene TRBJ2-3; no clear D gene. Trimming cost V 3 bases and J 5 bases, with 6 bases left between them. This CDR3 has 12 amino acids. Germline values: CDR1 LNHNV, CDR2 YYDKDF (reference sequence). Written as DNA, the CDR3 is TGTGCCACCAGCAGCCGAGGAGATACGCAGTATTTT. Protein sequence: CATSSRGDTQYF. Full variable domain (remainder filled in from reference TRBV15 and TRBJ2-3): DAMVIQNPRYQVTQFGKPVTLSCSQTLNHNVMYWYQQKSSQAPKLLFHYYDKDFNNEADTPDNFQSRRPNTSFCFLDIRSPGLGDTAMYLCATSSRGDTQYFGPGTRLTVL.

The chain carries TRBV6-2 or TRBV6-3 and TRBJ2-7; D might be TRBD1 (5 bases). The germline CDR1 and CDR2 sequences are MNHEY and SVGEGT. V gave up 4 bases and J gave up 4 bases, with 20 bases separating them. The CDR3 runs 16 residues. The CDR3: CASSSLILRDPYEQYF. CDR3 nucleotides: TGTGCCAGCAGTTCTCTTATCCTCAGGGATCCGTACGAGCAGTACTTC.

The rearrangement uses TRBV19 and TRBJ1-6, with 8 bases lining up with TRBD1. The CDR3 spans 14 residues. In germline, CDR1 is LNHDA, CDR2 SQIVND (reference sequence). With 8 bases clipped from V and 10 bases from J, the junction kept 10 bases outside the gene matches. The CDR3: CASDRGRGLSPLHF. DNA of the CDR3: TGTGCCAGTGATCGGGGCAGGGGGCTATCACCCCTCCACTTT.

V usage is TRBV28 and J usage is TRBJ2-7; tentative D call: TRBD1 (5 bases). Germline V gene sequence: CDR1 MDHEN, CDR2 SYDVKM. V shed 3 bases and J shed 2 bases, with 14 bases lying between them. This CDR3 comprises 15 residues. The CDR3 region is CASSLRRGWTYEQYF. As DNA, the CDR3 is TGTGCCAGCAGTTTGAGAAGGGGATGGACCTACGAGCAGTACTTC.

The chain employs TRBV7-9 and TRBJ1-3; TRBD1 aligns across 8 bases. The CDR3 sequence is 15 residues long. Germline assignment: CDR1 SEHNR and CDR2 FQNEAQ (reference sequence). V gave up 5 bases and J gave up 4 bases; unmatched junction bases: 7. This CDR3 is CASSRGQGVGNTIYF. The CDR3 bases are TGTGCCAGCAGCAGAGGACAGGGTGTGGGAAACACCATATATTTT.

V is TRBV6-6 and J is TRBJ1-2; maybe TRBD1 (6 bases). The germline V gene encodes CDR1 MNHNY and CDR2 SVGAGI (reference sequence). The ends were cut back, 5 bases at V and 3 bases at J, with 16 bases in the middle. There are 15 residues in the CDR3. The CDR3 DNA is TGTGCCAGCAGTCAGGGGAAGACAGTCCACTATGGCTACACCTTC. It translates to CASSQGKTVHYGYTF.

The chain links TRBV28 to TRBJ2-1; 11 positions match TRBD2. CDR3 length equals 16 residues. Germline CDR1 and CDR2: MDHEN and SYDVKM. V shed 2 bases and J 3 bases; nucleotides not matched to a gene: 3. CDR3 region: CASSLEGTSGYNEQFF. CDR3 nucleotide sequence: TGTGCCAGCAGTTTAGAAGGGACTAGCGGCTACAATGAGCAGTTCTTC.

Turning to this clone: A read error may account for a junction end that differs from germline. J is TRBJ2-4 and V is TRBV18; TRBD2 is a possible D gene (5 bases). The germline V gene encodes CDR1 KGHSH and CDR2 LQKENI. This CDR3 has 18 amino acids. In DNA form, the CDR3 reads TGTGTCAGCTCACGCGGGCACAACAATGGCGTAGCCAAAAACATTCAGTACTTC. Translating it yields CVSSRGHNNGVAKNIQYF.

Details on this clone: Relative to the germline gene, one junction end is altered; a read error may explain this. V is TRBV19 and J is TRBJ2-7, with TRBD2 matching 9 bases. The CDR3 spans 14 residues. Germline-derived CDR1 and CDR2 are LNHDA and SQIVND (reference sequence). The CDR3 DNA follows: TGTGCCAGTAGTATAGGCCTGGGGATGAGCGGGAGGAACTTC. This codes for CASSIGLGMSGRNF.

The chain combines TRBV5-1 with TRBJ1-2; D not certain. CDR3 length: 15 residues. Germline assignment: CDR1 SGHRS and CDR2 YFSETQ. Trimming stripped 4 bases from V and 0 bases from J, with 13 bases between. The CDR3 region has the DNA TGCGCCAGCAGCGGCGAGACTTCGCCTAACTATGGCTACACCTTC. Translating it yields CASSGETSPNYGYTF.

The chain links TRBV5-1 to TRBJ2-7; TRBD2 matches at 8 bases. Trimming removed 4 bases from V and 0 bases from J; junction bases left unmatched: 3. The CDR3 has 14 amino acids. CDR1 is SGHRS and CDR2 is YFSETQ in the germline V gene. CDR3: CASSSGGSSYEQYF. The CDR3 coding sequence is TGCGCCAGCAGCAGCGGGGGCAGCTCCTACGAGCAGTACTTC.

In its sample, this clone was seen once. The J gene is TRBJ2-7, the V gene TRBV5-1; 8 bases align to TRBD1. The length of the CDR3 is 15 residues. Per the germline V gene, CDR1 is SGHRS and CDR2 is YFSETQ. The V gene end was trimmed by 4 bases and the J gene end by 1 base; junction bases not matched to a gene: 7. The CDR3 coding sequence is TGCGCCAGCAGCGGAGTCACAGGGGGTTCCTACGAGCAGTACTTC. Translated, it gives CASSGVTGGSYEQYF. The complete variable domain, with remaining parts taken from reference TRBV5-1 and TRBJ2-7, reads KAGVTQTPRYLIKTRGQQVTLSCSPISGHRSVSWYQQTPGQGLQFLFEYFSETQRNKGNFPGRFSGRQFSNSRSEMNVSTLELGDSALYLCASSGVTGGSYEQYFGPGTRLTVT.

V is TRBV13 and J is TRBJ2-1, with 9 bases identical to TRBD2. The CDR3 length is 15 residues. Trimming cost V 2 bases and J 4 bases; bases outside gene matches: 3. The germline V gene has CDR1 PRHDT and CDR2 FYEKMQ (reference sequence). CDR3 DNA: TGTGCCAGCAGCTTATACAGCGGGGGGTACAATGAGCAGTTCTTC. The encoded protein is CASSLYSGGYNEQFF.

The chain links TRBV27 to TRBJ1-5, with 10 bases that match TRBD1. J was trimmed by 6 bases and V by 6 bases; bases with no gene match: 5. Germline V gene data show CDR1 as MNHEY and CDR2 as SMNVEV (reference sequence). The CDR3 has 14 residues. CDR3 residues: CASSTGTGVQPQHF. Written as DNA, the CDR3 is TGTGCCAGCAGCACCGGGACAGGGGTTCAGCCCCAGCATTTT.

V is TRBV6-5 and J is TRBJ1-2; D perhaps matches TRBD1 (6 bases). The CDR3 has 12 amino acids. The V end was cut by 6 bases, the J end by 1 base, with 6 bases between. Germline-derived CDR1 and CDR2 are MNHEY and SVGAGI. The CDR3 region has the DNA TGTGCCAGCAGACAGGGTAACTATGGCTACACCTTC. Protein sequence: CASRQGNYGYTF.

This clone was seen once. This sequence joins TRBV7-9 and TRBJ2-7; 7 bases fit TRBD2. The CDR3 sequence is 14 residues long. CDR1 is SEHNR, CDR2 FQNEAQ, per germline (reference sequence). With V trimmed by 6 bases and J by 8 bases, 13 bases remained unmatched. CDR3 sequence (DNA): TGTGCCAGCAGTCCCTCCTCGGGCGGGAGACAGCAGTACTTC. Encoded protein: CASSPSSGGRQQYF.

The rearrangement joins TRBV6-4 to TRBJ2-3; 8 positions match TRBD2. Germline V lookup: CDR1 MRHNA, CDR2 SNTAGT. V was pared by 3 bases and J by 1 base, with 0 bases of the junction left unmatched. The CDR3 covers 14 residues. CDR3 coding DNA: TGTGCCAGCAGTGAGCGGGGGGGCACAGATACGCAGTATTTT. Translating it yields CASSERGGTDTQYF.

The V gene is TRBV13, the J gene TRBJ2-6; 10 bases match TRBD1. Germline trimming cut 1 base from V and 3 bases from J; bases unmatched to any gene: 6. This CDR3 is built from 18 residues. Germline V gene sequence: CDR1 PRHDT, CDR2 FYEKMQ (reference sequence). The CDR3 DNA sequence: TGTGCCAGCAGCTTAGCGGGGACAGGGGTGAGTGGGGCCAACGTCCTGACTTTC. Protein sequence: CASSLAGTGVSGANVLTF.

The chain couples TRBV29-1 to TRBJ2-1, with 10 bases lining up with TRBD2. Germline CDR1 is SQVTM and CDR2 is ANQGSEA. The CDR3 is 14 residues long. Losses at the gene ends were 6 bases for V and 6 bases for J; bases not matched to a gene: 8. CDR3 loop: CSVLAGLTFNEQFF. The CDR3 DNA sequence: TGCAGCGTACTAGCGGGACTGACCTTCAATGAGCAGTTCTTC.

The V call is TRBV29-1, the J call TRBJ1-2; D is ambiguous. The CDR3 consists of 16 residues. The germline V and J ends were trimmed by 4 bases and 8 bases, with 26 bases remaining between them. Germline CDR1 SQVTM, CDR2 ANQGSEA. The CDR3 region is CSVVGGSLTPSVGYTF. In DNA form, the CDR3 reads TGCAGCGTTGTCGGCGGCAGCTTAACCCCCTCAGTAGGCTACACCTTC.

This rearrangement joins TRBV6-5 to TRBJ1-2; 10 bases line up with TRBD1. Trimming cost V 6 bases and J 5 bases; bases outside gene matches: 9. The CDR3 spans 15 residues. The germline V gene encodes CDR1 MNHEY and CDR2 SVGAGI. The CDR3 loop is CASRLNRQGAYGYTF. CDR3 bases: TGTGCCAGCAGGTTAAATCGACAGGGGGCTTATGGCTACACCTTC.